This TCR beta chain originates from a study of T cells in localized non-small cell lung cancer. Overall study findings and caveats: When the top 100 tumor clones were examined, a median approximately 54 of them also appeared in the adjacent lung, which was paired and uninvolved. Uninvolved adjacent lung had higher T cell clonality than tumor and all other tissues.

Only a few counts were recorded for this clone. Its antigen is undetermined. One junction end does not reproduce the germline sequence, and a read error may be involved. TCRdb keeps only in-frame clones here, not all; method: immunoSEQ multiplex PCR. Counted here are 3,000 to 4,500 clones, roughly 24% occurring once; the ten biggest clones make up around 25%. The CDR3 loop spans 13 amino acids. Per the germline V gene, CDR1 is MNHGY and CDR2 is SAAAGT. The starting material was lung tumor tissue, obtained before any cancer treatment. The rearrangement uses TRBV6-8 and TRBJ1-1, with 8 bases lining up with TRBD1. This sequence originates from a woman between 35 and 70 years old with stage I lung adenocarcinoma. CDR3 in amino acids: CAISQGALNEAFF. In nucleotides, the CDR3 is TGTGCCATCAGTCAGGGGGCGTTAAATGAAGCTTTCTTT.